The 32 T cell receptor beta chains below come from one sample, sequenced in a study of T-cell memory formation after mild COVID-19 (dated by TCRdb to about 2021). The library was produced with 5' RACE. The run used an Illumina NovaSeq 6000. TCRdb redid the processing of the public reads, applying fastp at Q25 and MiXCR, and retained in-frame beta chains. Rows with a matching CDR3 protein are joined into one entry that keeps the most common DNA and genes. This sample is represented by 450,000 to 650,000 distinct CDR3 sequences; around 20% of them were singletons. The top ten constitute around 12% of the sample. Sequencing was done on a sample of PBMCs or a T cell subset sorted from them (not recorded which). The receptors were gathered from an adult woman who had mild COVID-19 (a few samples of this study predate the infection). The sample titles of this study are shuffled in the database, so cell type and time point are left out; the donor was told from shared clones.

The chain joins TRBV30 to TRBJ2-7, with unresolved D. This CDR3 is 15 amino acids long. V gave up 2 bases and J gave up 0 bases, with 14 bases separating them. Germline CDR1 is GTSNPN and CDR2 is SVGIG (reference sequence). This CDR3 is CAWSPPTRSSYEQYF. The CDR3 nucleotides are TGTGCCTGGAGTCCGCCGACAAGGAGCTCCTACGAGCAGTACTTC.

The rearrangement joins TRBV9 to TRBJ2-1, with 12 bases matching TRBD2. This CDR3 is 15 amino acids long. CDR1 SGDLS and CDR2 YYNGEE come from the germline V gene. J was trimmed by 7 bases and V by 2 bases; bases with no gene match: 4. The CDR3 DNA sequence: TGTGCCAGCAGCGTGACTAGCGGGGGAAATAATGAGCAGTTCTTC. Protein sequence: CASSVTSGGNNEQFF.

The sample holds a few counts of this clonotype. This rearrangement joins TRBV20-1 to TRBJ2-1, with D possibly being TRBD1 (5 bases). The CDR3 has 16 amino acids. V shed 6 bases and J shed 9 bases, with 27 bases lying between them. Germline V lookup: CDR1 DFQATT, CDR2 SNEGSKA (reference sequence). DNA for the CDR3: TGCAGTGCCTCCGTCATAGTGGACACCTGGTCGGGTGAGCAGTTCTTC. Protein: CSASVIVDTWSGEQFF.

The rearrangement joins TRBV5-1 to TRBJ1-6, with 8 bases fitting TRBD1. V shed 0 bases, J shed 0 bases, and the junction held 11 bases outside the gene matches. The CDR3 covers 20 residues. Germline CDR1 is SGHRS and CDR2 is YFSETQ. The CDR3 coding sequence is TGCGCCAGCAGCTTGGGTCCGGACAGGGCCAGCCTCTCCTATAATTCACCCCTCCACTTT. Its translation is CASSLGPDRASLSYNSPLHF.

Only a few counts were recorded for this clonotype. The V call is TRBV12-3 or TRBV12-4, the J call TRBJ2-7; TRBD2 agrees at 7 bases. Losses at the gene ends were 5 bases for V and 6 bases for J; bases not matched to a gene: 13. The CDR3 runs 15 residues. The CDR3, as DNA: TGTGCCAGCAGTCCCCCCGGTGGGAGGGCCCCCGAGCAGTACTTC. Translating gives CASSPPGGRAPEQYF.

Comment on this clonotype: One end of the junction fails to match germline, which may point to a read error. V and J are TRBV6-1 and TRBJ1-2; TRBD1 agrees at 11 bases. The germline gives CDR1 MNHNS, CDR2 SASEGT. The CDR3 sequence is 12 residues long. CDR3: CTAGDRGEGYTF. Here the CDR3 DNA reads TGCACCGCAGGGGACAGGGGGGAAGGCTACACCTTC.

The rearrangement uses TRBV4-1 and TRBJ1-4; no firm D call. Germline V gene data show CDR1 as MGHRA and CDR2 as YSYEKL. This CDR3 contains 17 residues. V was pared by 4 bases and J by 8 bases, with 23 bases between. The CDR3 sequence is CASSPNPSTGWEEKLFF. The DNA for the CDR3 is TGCGCCAGCAGCCCAAATCCTTCGACGGGATGGGAGGAAAAACTGTTTTTT.

The chain carries TRBV6-5 and TRBJ1-2, with 8 bases identical to TRBD1. With V trimmed by 2 bases and J by 6 bases, 14 bases remained unmatched. Germline CDR1 MNHEY, CDR2 SVGAGI. There are 17 residues in the CDR3. CDR3: CASSYRSTRTGNHGYTF. The CDR3 DNA sequence: TGTGCCAGCAGTTACCGATCAACACGGACAGGGAATCATGGCTACACCTTC.

This clonotype was detected only a few times. V is TRBV30 and J is TRBJ2-7; maybe TRBD1 (6 bases). Germline values: CDR1 GTSNPN, CDR2 SVGIG (reference sequence). The CDR3 has 14 residues. The ends were cut back, 4 bases at V and 2 bases at J, with 15 bases in the middle. The CDR3 is CAWNLLQGTYEQYF. The CDR3 DNA reads as TGTGCCTGGAACCTTCTGCAGGGGACCTACGAGCAGTACTTC.

The genes are TRBV24-1 and TRBJ2-1; 9 positions agree with TRBD1. The CDR3 extends over 15 amino acids. J was trimmed by 6 bases and V by 6 bases; bases with no gene match: 8. Germline V gene sequence: CDR1 KGHDR, CDR2 SFDVKD. This CDR3 reads CATSSGTGFSNEQFF. CDR3 nucleotide sequence: TGTGCCACCAGTTCCGGGACAGGGTTTAGCAATGAGCAGTTCTTC.

The sample holds a few counts of this clonotype. The chain employs TRBV20-1 and TRBJ2-3; weak D call: TRBD2 (6 bases). Trimming removed 5 bases at V and 1 base at J, with 16 bases between. Germline CDR1 DFQATT, CDR2 SNEGSKA (reference sequence). This CDR3 is built from 15 residues. The chain's CDR3 is CSAPALADRTDTQYF. For the CDR3, the DNA is TGCAGTGCTCCAGCTTTAGCGGACCGCACAGATACGCAGTATTTT.

V usage is TRBV30 and J usage is TRBJ1-1, with TRBD1 as a possible D gene (5 bases). The germline gives CDR1 GTSNPN, CDR2 SVGIG (reference sequence). The CDR3 loop spans 13 amino acids. V was cut by 4 bases and J by 3 bases, with 12 bases left in between. CDR3 sequence reads: CAWKTDLYTEAFF. CDR3 DNA sequence: TGTGCCTGGAAGACAGACCTGTACACTGAAGCTTTCTTT.

The chain recombines TRBV6-2 or TRBV6-3 with TRBJ1-4; 7 nucleotides line up with TRBD1. With 6 bases clipped from V and 5 bases from J, the junction kept 6 bases outside the gene matches. The CDR3 contains 14 residues. Germline V gene data show CDR1 as MNHEY and CDR2 as SVGEGT. In DNA, the CDR3 is TGTGCCAGCAGATCGACAGGGAGGAATGAAAAACTGTTTTTT. Translating it yields CASRSTGRNEKLFF.

This clonotype was detected only a few times. The gene calls are TRBV5-6 and TRBJ2-7; maybe TRBD1 (6 bases). Germline V gene lookup returns CDR1 SGHDT and CDR2 YYEEEE. The CDR3 consists of 14 residues. Trimming took off 1 base at V and 3 bases at J, with 11 bases between the two ends. The CDR3 sequence: CASSLRDIFYEQYF. The CDR3, as DNA: TGTGCCAGCAGCTTGAGGGACATTTTCTACGAGCAGTACTTC. Full variable domain (rest looked up from reference TRBV5-6 and TRBJ2-7): DAGVTQSPTHLIKTRGQQVTLRCSPKSGHDTVSWYQQALGQGPQFIFQYYEEEERQRGNFPDRFSGHQFPNYSSELNVNALLLGDSALYLCASSLRDIFYEQYFGPGTRLTVT.

The chain recombines TRBV6-6 with TRBJ1-1; D is unclear. The CDR3 is made up of 14 amino acids. Germline assignment: CDR1 MNHNY and CDR2 SVGAGI (reference sequence). V gave up 0 bases and J gave up 6 bases, with 11 bases separating them. This chain's CDR3 is CASSYSLTVAEAFF. The CDR3 DNA sequence: TGTGCCAGCAGTTACTCATTAACCGTAGCTGAAGCTTTCTTT.

This clonotype was detected only a few times. The V gene is TRBV3-1, the J gene TRBJ2-2, with 9 bases that match TRBD2. Per germline, CDR1 LGHDT and CDR2 YNNKEL (reference sequence). The CDR3 loop spans 15 amino acids. V lost 1 base to trimming and J lost 6 bases; unmatched junction nucleotides: 3. As DNA, the CDR3 is TGTGCCAGCAGCCAAGGCGGGGGGGGCGCCGGGGAGCTGTTTTTT. The encoded protein is CASSQGGGGAGELFF.

A single count supports this clonotype. The V gene is TRBV12-3 or TRBV12-4, the J gene TRBJ2-1; 16 positions match TRBD2. This CDR3 has 18 residues. V was clipped by 4 bases and J by 4 bases; unmatched bases: 7. CDR3 DNA sequence: TGTGCCAGCAGTTCAGACGGGACTAGCGGGGGGGATTACAATGAGCAGTTCTTC. Its protein product is CASSSDGTSGGDYNEQFF.

Comments on this clonotype: The junction shows a germline mismatch at one end, possibly a read error. The rearrangement joins TRBV7-2 to TRBJ2-1; TRBD2 agrees at 7 bases. The CDR3 spans 15 residues. Germline assignment: CDR1 SGHTA and CDR2 FQGNSA. CDR3 protein: CASSLAETSYNEQFF. The CDR3 DNA is TGTGCCAGCAGCCTAGCGGAGACGTCCTACAATGAGCAGTTCTTC.

The rearrangement uses TRBV12-3 or TRBV12-4 and TRBJ2-3; 16 bases align to TRBD2. J was trimmed by 2 bases and V by 3 bases; bases with no gene match: 5. This CDR3 region has 18 residues. CDR3 protein: CASSLGLAGGPTTDTQYF. The DNA of the CDR3 is TGTGCCAGCAGTTTGGGACTAGCGGGGGGGCCTACCACAGATACGCAGTATTTT.

This clonotype was seen only a few times. The genes are TRBV29-1 and TRBJ2-5, with TRBD2 matching over 15 bases. V shed 7 bases, J shed 5 bases, and the junction held 8 bases outside the gene matches. CDR1 and CDR2 from the germline V gene are SQVTM and ANQGSEA. There are 15 residues in the CDR3. CDR3 residues: CSAGTSGRSWETQYF. CDR3 nucleotide sequence: TGCAGCGCAGGGACTAGCGGGAGGTCGTGGGAGACCCAGTACTTC.

The chain carries TRBV5-1 and TRBJ1-3; D not resolved. V lost 5 bases to trimming and J lost 0 bases, with 3 bases between them. Germline V lookup: CDR1 SGHRS, CDR2 YFSETQ. CDR3 size: 12 residues. CDR3 in amino acids: CASSGSGNTIYF. CDR3 coding DNA: TGCGCCAGCAGTGGCTCTGGAAACACCATATATTTT.

A few counts support this clonotype. CDR3 sequence: CASSDPKASPTDTQYF. CDR3 in DNA: TGTGCCAGCAGTGACCCAAAGGCGAGTCCCACAGATACGCAGTATTTT. The rearrangement links TRBV25-1 to TRBJ2-3; D gene uncertain. The germline V gene encodes CDR1 MGHDK and CDR2 SYGVNS. V was clipped by 3 bases and J by 2 bases, with 15 bases between them. The CDR3 is made up of 16 amino acids.

This sequence joins TRBV11-2 and TRBJ2-3, with 7 positions matching TRBD1. Germline CDR1 is SGHAT and CDR2 is FQNNGV. The CDR3 totals 15 residues. V dropped 5 bases and J dropped 10; count of bases not matched to a gene: 15. CDR3: CASSPLPTGQAPQYF. The DNA of the CDR3 is TGTGCCAGCAGCCCACTGCCAACTGGACAGGCGCCGCAGTATTTT.

This clonotype has only a few counts. V is TRBV4-3 and J is TRBJ1-2; weak D call: TRBD1 (5 bases). Per germline, CDR1 LGHNA and CDR2 YSLEER. V gave up 0 bases and J gave up 7 bases, with 15 bases separating them. The CDR3 is made up of 15 amino acids. As DNA, the CDR3 is TGCGCCAGCAGCCAAGAGGCAGGGAAGTTTAGTGGCTACACCTTC. It specifies CASSQEAGKFSGYTF.

The chain employs TRBV20-1 and TRBJ1-1, with 8 bases identical to TRBD1. The length of the CDR3 is 15 residues. Looked up from germline, CDR1 is DFQATT and CDR2 is SNEGSKA (reference sequence). Trimming cost V 2 bases and J 1 base; bases outside gene matches: 6. CDR3 DNA sequence: TGCAGTGCTAGAATCTGGGACAGGACGAACACTGAAGCTTTCTTT. It codes for CSARIWDRTNTEAFF.

The V and J genes are TRBV6-2 or TRBV6-3 and TRBJ1-3; TRBD1 is a possible D gene (5 bases). V was shortened by 4 bases and J by 1 base, with 17 bases between the two germline ends. The CDR3 is made up of 17 amino acids. The V gene's germline CDR1 is MNHEY and CDR2 SVGEGT. The CDR3 sequence is CASSWRQRVKSGNTIYF. Written as DNA, the CDR3 is TGTGCCAGCAGTTGGAGACAGAGAGTCAAGTCTGGAAACACCATATATTTT.

This clonotype was observed a few times. The chain uses TRBV27 and TRBJ2-7; 11 bases map to TRBD2. Germline loops: CDR1 MNHEY, CDR2 SMNVEV (reference sequence). This CDR3 has 16 residues. J was trimmed by 0 bases and V by 5 bases; bases with no gene match: 6. CDR3 amino acids: CASSLRLAGSSYEQYF. In DNA form, the CDR3 reads TGTGCCAGCAGTCTAAGACTAGCGGGGAGCTCCTACGAGCAGTACTTC.

This clonotype was seen at least ten times. The chain has TRBV6-6 and TRBJ1-1; D not certain. Germline V gives CDR1 MNHNY, CDR2 SVGAGI (reference sequence). Trimming left V 0 bases short and J 8 bases short, with 7 bases between. There are 12 residues in the CDR3. DNA for the CDR3: TGTGCCAGCAGTTACTCGGTTTCCGAAGCTTTCTTT. The encoded protein is CASSYSVSEAFF.

This clonotype was observed at least ten times. The rearrangement joins TRBV7-2 to TRBJ1-1, with D tentatively TRBD1 (5 bases). Germline-derived CDR1 and CDR2 are SGHTA and FQGNSA. This CDR3 comprises 15 residues. V was trimmed by 1 base and J by 4 bases, leaving 13 bases between them. The DNA of the CDR3 is TGTGCCAGCAGCTTAGAGGCGCAGGGCGGCACTGAAGCTTTCTTT. Translating gives CASSLEAQGGTEAFF.

This clonotype was counted between two and nine times. The gene calls are TRBV9 and TRBJ2-2, with 8 bases that match TRBD1. The CDR3 covers 18 residues. V trimming: 3 bases; J trimming: 2 bases; junction bases outside the gene matches: 12. Looked up from germline, CDR1 is SGDLS and CDR2 is YYNGEE. CDR3 protein: CASSADRGVGVNTGELFF. The DNA for the CDR3 is TGTGCCAGCAGCGCCGACAGGGGAGTTGGTGTAAACACCGGGGAGCTGTTTTTT.

The gene calls are TRBV29-1 and TRBJ2-2; D gene unclear. Trimming took 1 base from V and 4 from J, leaving 19 bases between them. Germline values: CDR1 SQVTM, CDR2 ANQGSEA. The CDR3 covers 17 residues. The CDR3 here is CSVEVGSAVTGTGELFF. For the CDR3, the DNA is TGCAGCGTTGAAGTCGGAAGTGCGGTGACTGGCACCGGGGAGCTGTTTTTT.

V usage is TRBV2 and J usage is TRBJ2-5; TRBD1 matches at 7 bases. The CDR3 consists of 15 residues. Germline V lookup: CDR1 SNHLY, CDR2 FYNNEI. Trimming cost V 3 bases and J 4 bases; bases outside gene matches: 8. CDR3: CASSELKGQTETQYF. The CDR3 DNA sequence: TGTGCCAGCAGTGAGTTGAAGGGACAGACAGAGACCCAGTACTTC. The variable domain in full, completed from reference TRBV2 and TRBJ2-5, reads EPEVTQTPSHQVTQMGQEVILRCVPISNHLYFYWYRQILGQKVEFLVSFYNNEISEKSEIFDDQFSVERPDGSNFTLKIRSTKLEDSAMYFCASSELKGQTETQYFGPGTRLLVL.